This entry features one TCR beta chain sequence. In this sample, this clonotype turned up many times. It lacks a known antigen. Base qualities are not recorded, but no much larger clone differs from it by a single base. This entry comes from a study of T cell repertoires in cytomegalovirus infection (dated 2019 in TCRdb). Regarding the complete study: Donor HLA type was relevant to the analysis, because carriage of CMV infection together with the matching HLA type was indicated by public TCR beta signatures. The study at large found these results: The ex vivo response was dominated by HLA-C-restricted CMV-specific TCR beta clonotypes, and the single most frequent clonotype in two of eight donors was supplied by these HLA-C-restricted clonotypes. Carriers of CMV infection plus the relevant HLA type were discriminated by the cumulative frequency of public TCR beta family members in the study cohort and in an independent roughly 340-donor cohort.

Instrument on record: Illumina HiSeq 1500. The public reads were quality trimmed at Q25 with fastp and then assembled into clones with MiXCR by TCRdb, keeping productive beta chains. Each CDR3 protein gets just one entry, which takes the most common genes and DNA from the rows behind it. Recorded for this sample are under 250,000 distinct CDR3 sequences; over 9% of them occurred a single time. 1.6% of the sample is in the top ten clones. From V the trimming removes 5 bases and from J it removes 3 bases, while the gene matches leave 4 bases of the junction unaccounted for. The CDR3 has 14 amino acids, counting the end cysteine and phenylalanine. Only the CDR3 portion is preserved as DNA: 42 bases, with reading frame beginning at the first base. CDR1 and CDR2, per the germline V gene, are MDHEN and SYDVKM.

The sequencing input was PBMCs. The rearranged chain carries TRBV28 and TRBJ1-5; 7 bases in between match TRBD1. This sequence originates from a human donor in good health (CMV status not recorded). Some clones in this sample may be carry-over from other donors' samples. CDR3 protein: CASSPQGVNQPQHF. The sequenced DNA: TGTGCCAGCAGTCCTCAGGGGGTCAATCAGCCCCAGCATTTT.